These 27 T cell receptor beta chains were sequenced from one sample in a study of shared clonotypes between healthy human individuals. Produced via immunoSEQ multiplex PCR; TCRdb's table is partial and in-frame only. This table holds around 1.4 million clones, roughly 98.5% found once. The sample consisted of naive CD4+ T cells sorted from blood. The subset is: CD45RA+ positively selected. The receptors stem from a man aged 25-45 years in good health.

The chain joins TRBV6-5 to TRBJ2-7; no definite D call. V was pared by 8 bases and J by 2 bases, with 16 bases between. CDR3 length: 14 amino acids. CDR1 and CDR2 from the germline V gene are MNHEY and SVGAGI. The DNA of the CDR3 is TGTGCCAGCTGGCCCCGATCACTAACCTACGAGCAGTACTTC. It translates to CASWPRSLTYEQYF.

This clone was seen only once. The chain uses TRBV5-1 and TRBJ2-7; D is possibly TRBD1 or TRBD2 (5 bases each). The germline V and J ends were trimmed by 0 bases and 2 bases, with 15 bases remaining between them. Germline lookup yields CDR1 SGHRS and CDR2 YFSETQ. The CDR3 covers 16 residues. CDR3 in amino acids: CASSLGPGRDTYEQYF. As DNA, the CDR3 is TGCGCCAGCAGCTTGGGGCCGGGACGGGATACCTACGAGCAGTACTTC.

The genes are TRBV5-6 and TRBJ2-1; D unclear. Germline V gene sequence: CDR1 SGHDT, CDR2 YYEEEE. V gave up 7 bases and J gave up 3 bases, with 17 bases separating them. The CDR3 consists of 15 residues. CDR3 DNA: TGTGCCAGCTTCGAAGTGGGAAGCAGCTACAATGAGCAGTTCTTC. It translates to CASFEVGSSYNEQFF.

CDR3 protein: CASSAHPYEQYF. The CDR3, as DNA: TGTGCCAGCAGCGCCCATCCCTACGAGCAGTACTTC. The gene calls are TRBV7-2 and TRBJ2-7; D is undetermined. The ends were cut back, 5 bases at V and 2 bases at J, with 7 bases in the middle. The CDR3 runs 12 residues. Per germline, CDR1 SGHTA and CDR2 FQGNSA. The variable domain in full, with the rest retrieved from reference TRBV7-2 and TRBJ2-7, is GAGVSQSPSNKVTEKGKDVELRCDPISGHTALYWYRQSLGQGLEFLIYFQGNSAPDKSGLPSDRFSAERTGGSVSTLTIQRTQQEDSAVYLCASSAHPYEQYFGPGTRLTVT.

V usage is TRBV18 and J usage is TRBJ2-1, with D possibly matching TRBD1 (6 bases). Germline CDR1 is KGHSH and CDR2 is LQKENI. CDR3 size: 15 residues. V gave up 3 bases and J gave up 6 bases, with 15 bases separating them. The DNA for the CDR3 is TGTGCCAGCTCACCCGAGAACACAGGGCGCAATGAGCAGTTCTTC. This codes for CASSPENTGRNEQFF.

The chain couples TRBV5-1 to TRBJ2-1; 8 bases map to TRBD2. This CDR3 comprises 15 residues. Germline CDR1 SGHRS, CDR2 YFSETQ. V trimming: 3 bases; J trimming: 5 bases; junction bases outside the gene matches: 7. The CDR3 reads CASSSPELADNEQFF. CDR3 nucleotide sequence: TGCGCCAGCAGCTCCCCGGAACTAGCGGACAATGAGCAGTTCTTC.

The chain has TRBV2 and TRBJ2-1, with 12 bases aligning to TRBD2. Trimming removed 2 bases from V and 7 bases from J; junction bases left unmatched: 3. CDR3 size: 15 residues. The V gene's germline CDR1 is SNHLY and CDR2 FYNNEI. The CDR3, as DNA: TGTGCCAGCAGTGAACAACTAGCGGGAGGAAATGAGCAGTTCTTC. Translation gives CASSEQLAGGNEQFF. The entire variable domain, with the rest obtained from reference TRBV2 and TRBJ2-1, is as follows: EPEVTQTPSHQVTQMGQEVILRCVPISNHLYFYWYRQILGQKVEFLVSFYNNEISEKSEIFDDQFSVERPDGSNFTLKIRSTKLEDSAMYFCASSEQLAGGNEQFFGPGTRLTVL.

Here the CDR3 DNA reads TGCGCCAGCAGCAACTTTCGACAAGCAATCACAGATACGCAGTATTTT. This codes for CASSNFRQAITDTQYF. The rearrangement links TRBV5-1 to TRBJ2-3; D is uncertain. In germline, CDR1 is SGHRS, CDR2 YFSETQ. V was trimmed by 4 bases and J by 2 bases, leaving 17 bases between them. There are 16 residues in the CDR3.

This CDR3 is CASSTGVGTAPANNEQFF. CDR3 nucleotides: TGTGCCAGCAGCACAGGGGTGGGAACGGCCCCGGCCAACAATGAGCAGTTCTTC. The rearrangement links TRBV9 to TRBJ2-1, with 7 positions matching TRBD1. Losses at the gene ends were 4 bases for V and 5 bases for J; bases not matched to a gene: 18. The CDR3 consists of 18 residues. CDR1 is SGDLS, CDR2 YYNGEE, per germline.

The chain has TRBV27 and TRBJ2-1; TRBD1 agrees at 7 bases. The germline V gene has CDR1 MNHEY and CDR2 SMNVEV (reference sequence). The ends lost 1 base at V and 7 bases at J; junction bases unmatched: 10. This CDR3 region has 16 residues. The CDR3 reads CASSLYRDRAHNEQFF. The CDR3 nucleotides read TGTGCCAGCAGTTTATACCGAGACAGGGCGCATAATGAGCAGTTCTTC.

Remarks on this clone: Other DNA sequences within the sample encode an identical CDR3. CDR3 protein: CASSGLAGNTGELFF. CDR3 DNA: TGTGCCAGCTCGGGGCTAGCGGGTAACACCGGGGAGCTGTTTTTT. This rearrangement joins TRBV25-1 to TRBJ2-2; 8 bases are a match to TRBD2. CDR3 size: 15 residues. Germline lookup yields CDR1 MGHDK and CDR2 SYGVNS. With 8 bases clipped from V and 2 bases from J, the junction kept 7 bases outside the gene matches. Together with reference TRBV25-1 and TRBJ2-2, the CDR3 gives the full variable domain: EADIYQTPRYLVIGTGKKITLECSQTMGHDKMYWYQQDPGMELHLIHYSYGVNSTEKGDLSSESTVSRIRTEHFPLTLESARPSHTSQYLCASSGLAGNTGELFFGEGSRLTVL.

V usage is TRBV28 and J usage is TRBJ2-3, with D hard to call. CDR1 MDHEN and CDR2 SYDVKM come from the germline V gene. The CDR3 extends over 14 amino acids. V lost 5 bases, J lost 4 bases, and 13 bases lay in between. CDR3 protein: CASSPTQVADTQYF. CDR3 DNA sequence: TGTGCCAGCAGTCCGACTCAGGTGGCAGATACGCAGTATTTT.

This chain uses TRBV18 with TRBJ2-5; 14 bases are a match to TRBD2. Germline CDR1 and CDR2: KGHSH and LQKENI. V trimming: 3 bases; J trimming: 5 bases; junction bases outside the gene matches: 11. The CDR3 totals 18 residues. This CDR3 is CASSPLPGLAGVGETQYF. As DNA, the CDR3 is TGTGCCAGCTCACCTTTGCCGGGACTAGCGGGAGTAGGGGAGACCCAGTACTTC.

V usage is TRBV19 and J usage is TRBJ1-1, with 7 bases lining up with TRBD1. The CDR3 extends over 15 amino acids. V dropped 8 bases and J dropped 3; count of bases not matched to a gene: 12. Germline loops: CDR1 LNHDA, CDR2 SQIVND (reference sequence). The CDR3 nucleotides read TGTGCCAGTGGCCAGGGGGTATGGCCGGACACTGAAGCTTTCTTT. It translates to CASGQGVWPDTEAFF. The complete variable domain, with remaining parts taken from reference TRBV19 and TRBJ1-1, reads DGGITQSPKYLFRKEGQNVTLSCEQNLNHDAMYWYRQDPGQGLRLIYYSQIVNDFQKGDIAEGYSVSREKKESFPLTVTSAQKNPTAFYLCASGQGVWPDTEAFFGQGTRLTVV.

V is TRBV25-1 and J is TRBJ2-1; D ambiguous. Trimming shortened V by 4 bases and J by 3 bases, and 7 bases separated the two germline ends. This CDR3 is 13 amino acids long. Germline lookup yields CDR1 MGHDK and CDR2 SYGVNS. For the CDR3, the DNA is TGTGCCAGCAGTGTGCCAGTCTACAATGAGCAGTTCTTC. It specifies CASSVPVYNEQFF.

The chain employs TRBV5-4 and TRBJ1-4; D possibly corresponds to TRBD1 (6 bases). V lost 3 bases, J lost 0 bases, and 18 bases lay in between. This CDR3 contains 18 residues. CDR1 and CDR2 from the germline V gene are SGHNT and YYREEE (reference sequence). Here the CDR3 reads CASSSNRALVATNEKLFF. The DNA for the CDR3 is TGTGCCAGCAGCTCCAACAGGGCACTAGTTGCAACTAATGAAAAACTGTTTTTT.

The chain uses TRBV5-1 and TRBJ2-1; TRBD2 aligns across 7 bases. This CDR3 contains 16 residues. The V gene end was trimmed by 4 bases and the J gene end by 5 bases; junction bases not matched to a gene: 12. The germline V gene has CDR1 SGHRS and CDR2 YFSETQ. The CDR3 loop is CASSPRGLNADNEQFF. Written as DNA, the CDR3 is TGCGCCAGCAGCCCGAGGGGACTAAACGCTGACAATGAGCAGTTCTTC.

The sample holds one count of this clone. V and J are TRBV29-1 and TRBJ1-2; D uncertain. Germline-derived CDR1 and CDR2 are SQVTM and ANQGSEA. V shed 8 bases and J shed 8 bases, with 21 bases lying between them. This CDR3 is built from 13 residues. DNA for the CDR3: TGCAGCACAGTACAGCTGGCTATGGGAGGCTACACCTTC. This codes for CSTVQLAMGGYTF.

J is TRBJ2-2 and V is TRBV30; D remains unclear. The CDR3 is made up of 13 amino acids. Germline V gene data show CDR1 as GTSNPN and CDR2 as SVGIG (reference sequence). Trimming shortened V by 8 bases and J by 0 bases, and 10 bases separated the two germline ends. CDR3 DNA sequence: TGTGCCGAGAGGAGCCCGAACACCGGGGAGCTGTTTTTT. It encodes CAERSPNTGELFF. Variable domain in full (rest from reference TRBV30 and TRBJ2-2): SQTIHQWPATLVQPVGSPLSLECTVEGTSNPNLYWYRQAAGRGLQLLFYSVGIGQISSEVPQNLSASRPQDRQFILSSKKLLLSDSGFYLCAERSPNTGELFFGEGSRLTVL.

This sequence joins TRBV7-2 and TRBJ2-5; the D gene is possibly TRBD2 (6 bases). The ends were cut back, 4 bases at V and 1 base at J, with 22 bases in the middle. The CDR3 consists of 18 residues. CDR1 SGHTA and CDR2 FQGNSA come from the germline V gene. The CDR3 spells CASSSLNVNWRGQETQYF. Here the CDR3 DNA reads TGTGCCAGCAGCTCCCTGAACGTCAACTGGCGGGGCCAAGAGACCCAGTACTTC. Full variable domain (outside the CDR3, taken from reference TRBV7-2 and TRBJ2-5): GAGVSQSPSNKVTEKGKDVELRCDPISGHTALYWYRQSLGQGLEFLIYFQGNSAPDKSGLPSDRFSAERTGGSVSTLTIQRTQQEDSAVYLCASSSLNVNWRGQETQYFGPGTRLLVL.

V gene TRBV7-8 combines with J gene TRBJ2-7, with 9 nucleotides matching TRBD2. Germline CDR1 SGHVS, CDR2 FQNEAQ. Trimming at V came to 2 bases and at J to 5 bases, leaving 16 bases not matched to a gene. The CDR3 has 18 amino acids. The CDR3 nucleotides are TGTGCCAGCAGCTTACCGGCCCGCTTGGGACTAGCTTCCCACGAGCAGTACTTC. This sequence encodes CASSLPARLGLASHEQYF.

V usage is TRBV6-6 and J usage is TRBJ2-7; 7 nucleotides line up with TRBD2. The V segment lost 8 bases and the J segment 2 bases; nucleotides outside the gene matches: 6. Germline-derived CDR1 and CDR2 are MNHNY and SVGAGI (reference sequence). This CDR3 contains 13 residues. In nucleotides, the CDR3 is TGTGCCAGCCGGGAGGCAGCCGCCTACGAGCAGTACTTC. It codes for CASREAAAYEQYF.

The gene calls are TRBV28 and TRBJ1-2; 11 bases agree with TRBD1. The CDR3 is made up of 19 amino acids. V shed 5 bases, J shed 6 bases, and the junction held 20 bases outside the gene matches. CDR1 is MDHEN, CDR2 SYDVKM, per germline. CDR3 region: CASSLPSESGQGAYHGYTF. The CDR3, as DNA: TGTGCCAGCAGTCTTCCTTCAGAGTCAGGACAGGGGGCATATCATGGCTACACCTTC.

The gene calls are TRBV14 and TRBJ2-2; a weak D match, TRBD2 (5 bases). V dropped 4 bases and J dropped 3 bases, with 9 bases sitting between them. Germline CDR1 is SGHDN and CDR2 is FVKESK. This CDR3 spans 14 amino acids. CDR3 bases: TGTGCCAGCAGCCGTTCGAGGGACACCGGGGAGCTGTTTTTT. Protein product: CASSRSRDTGELFF.

The chain employs TRBV27 and TRBJ2-1; weak D call: TRBD2 (5 bases). There are 15 residues in the CDR3. With 2 bases removed from V and 0 bases from J, the gap between germline ends came to 8 bases. CDR1 and CDR2 from the germline V gene are MNHEY and SMNVEV (reference sequence). This CDR3 reads CASSLPGSSYNEQFF. The CDR3 region has the DNA TGTGCCAGCAGTTTACCTGGGAGCTCCTACAATGAGCAGTTCTTC.

The gene calls are TRBV28 and TRBJ2-7; 10 bases fit TRBD2. Germline V lookup: CDR1 MDHEN, CDR2 SYDVKM. This CDR3 is 17 amino acids long. The trim removed 6 bases at V and 3 bases at J, leaving 14 bases unmatched. The CDR3 protein is CASRGRWVAGGFYEQYF. The CDR3 bases are TGTGCCAGCAGGGGGAGGTGGGTAGCGGGAGGCTTCTACGAGCAGTACTTC.

This clone was counted a single time. J is TRBJ2-2 and V is TRBV2, with TRBD2 matching 9 bases. This CDR3 has 16 residues. From germline, CDR1 is SNHLY and CDR2 FYNNEI. With 2 bases clipped from V and 6 bases from J, the junction kept 7 bases outside the gene matches. As DNA, the CDR3 is TGTGCCAGCAGTGAAAGGGTAGCGGGAGCCTCCGGGGAGCTGTTTTTT. Protein product: CASSERVAGASGELFF.